Listed here are 5 T cell receptor beta chains from one sample, sequenced in a study of T-cell memory formation after mild COVID-19 (dated by TCRdb to about 2021). The protocol used for the library was 5' RACE. Sequencing relied on an Illumina NovaSeq 6000. TCRdb reprocessing: public reads trimmed at Q25 with fastp, clones called with MiXCR, in-frame beta chains kept. Each entry merges the rows of one CDR3 protein and shows their most common DNA and genes. Across this sample there are around 300,000 distinct CDR3 sequences, with approximately 8.4% seen only once. Less than 25% of the sample belongs to the ten largest clones. The sample comprised PBMCs or a T cell subset sorted from them (not recorded which). These receptors were taken from a young man who had mild COVID-19 (a few samples of this study predate the infection). The sample titles of this study are shuffled in the database, so cell type and time point are left out; the donor was told from shared clones.

J is TRBJ2-1 and V is TRBV20-1; 10 nucleotides line up with TRBD2. The germline gives CDR1 DFQATT, CDR2 SNEGSKA (reference sequence). V gave up 3 bases and J gave up 4 bases; unmatched junction bases: 12. This CDR3 has 17 residues. As DNA, the CDR3 is TGCAGTGCTAGGCCGGCCCTAGCGGGGGTATGGTACAATGAGCAGTTCTTC. It specifies CSARPALAGVWYNEQFF.

This rearrangement joins TRBV27 to TRBJ2-7; tentatively, D is TRBD1 (5 bases). CDR1 and CDR2 (germline): MNHEY, SMNVEV (reference sequence). This CDR3 spans 14 amino acids. Trimming stripped 5 bases from V and 2 bases from J, with 13 bases between. In nucleotides, the CDR3 is TGTGCCAGCAGTCCACCGGGCAGGGCCTACGAGCAGTACTTC. This gives the protein CASSPPGRAYEQYF.

The CDR3 DNA sequence: TGTGCCAGCAGCCAAGGTGATGGGACAGGGCTGACGGGCTATGGCTACACCTTC. This gives the protein CASSQGDGTGLTGYGYTF. The chain employs TRBV4-2 and TRBJ1-2; 9 bases fit TRBD1. CDR1 LGHNA and CDR2 YNFKEQ come from the germline V gene. The CDR3 extends over 18 amino acids. V lost 1 base, J lost 4 bases, and 13 bases stayed unmatched.

This sequence joins TRBV20-1 and TRBJ2-7; possible D gene TRBD2, 6 bases. V lost 4 bases to trimming and J lost 5 bases, with 21 bases between them. This CDR3 is 15 amino acids long. Germline CDR1 and CDR2: DFQATT and SNEGSKA (reference sequence). The CDR3 sequence: CSATGDFYLGDEQYF. The DNA for the CDR3 is TGCAGTGCTACCGGGGACTTTTATCTGGGGGACGAGCAGTACTTC.

This clonotype came up many times. CDR3 coding DNA: TGTGCCAGCAGTCCTCGGGACAGGGGACCCCAACGGGAGCTGTTTTTT. Amino acid sequence: CASSPRDRGPQRELFF. The chain combines TRBV11-2 with TRBJ2-2; 10 bases align to TRBD1. V shed 6 bases, J shed 9 bases, and the junction held 13 bases outside the gene matches. The CDR3 consists of 16 residues. Germline values: CDR1 SGHAT, CDR2 FQNNGV.